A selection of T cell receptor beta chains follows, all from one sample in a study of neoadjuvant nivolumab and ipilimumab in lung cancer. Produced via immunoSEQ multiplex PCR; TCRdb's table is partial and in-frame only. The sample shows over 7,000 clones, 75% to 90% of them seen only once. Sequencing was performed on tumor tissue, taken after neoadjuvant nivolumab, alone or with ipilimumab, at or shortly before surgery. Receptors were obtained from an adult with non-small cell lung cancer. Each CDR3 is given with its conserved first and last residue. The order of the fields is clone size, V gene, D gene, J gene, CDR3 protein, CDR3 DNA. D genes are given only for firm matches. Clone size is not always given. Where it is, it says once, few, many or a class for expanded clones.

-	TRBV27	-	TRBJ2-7	CASSLAGSYEQYF	TGTGCCAGCAGTTTAGCGGGCTCCTACGAGCAGTACTTC
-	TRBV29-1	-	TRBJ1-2	CSAQESGGYTF	TGCAGCGCTCAGGAGTCCGGTGGCTACACCTTC
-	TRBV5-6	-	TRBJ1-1	CASSTFTGGYTEAFF	TGTGCCAGCAGCACCTTCACGGGGGGTTACACTGAAGCTTTCTTT
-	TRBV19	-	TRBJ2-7	CASSIAKSYEQYF	TGTGCCAGTAGTATAGCCAAGTCCTACGAGCAGTACTTC
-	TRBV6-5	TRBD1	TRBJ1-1	CASRQGRVNTEAFF	TGTGCCAGCAGACAGGGGCGGGTGAACACTGAAGCTTTCTTT
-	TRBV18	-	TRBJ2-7	CASSPARSSYEQYF	TGTGCCAGCTCACCTGCCCGGAGCTCCTACGAGCAGTACTTC
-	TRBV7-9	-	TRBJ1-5	CASSLGIQPQHF	TGTGCCAGCAGCTTAGGGATTCAGCCCCAGCATTTT
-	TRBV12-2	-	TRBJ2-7	CASRLATRRTGHPQRYF	TGTGCAAGTCGCTTAGCGACCAGAAGGACAGGGCATCCGCAGCGGTACTTC
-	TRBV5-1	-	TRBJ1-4	CASSLGGEQLFF	TGCGCCAGCAGCTTGGGCGGAGAACAGCTGTTTTTT
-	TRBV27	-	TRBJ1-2	CASSPRYKDGYTF	TGTGCCAGCAGTCCTCGGTACAAGGATGGCTACACCTTC
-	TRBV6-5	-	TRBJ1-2	CASSYDRNYGYTF	TGTGCCAGCAGTTACGACAGGAACTATGGCTACACCTTC
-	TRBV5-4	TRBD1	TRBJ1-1	CASSLGDRDTEAFF	TGTGCCAGCAGCTTGGGGGACAGGGACACTGAAGCTTTCTTT
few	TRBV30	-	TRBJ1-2	CAWSDAGSYGYTF	TGTGCCTGGAGTGATGCAGGCTCCTATGGCTACACCTTC
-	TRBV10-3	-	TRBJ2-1	CAISLVDEQFF	TGTGCCATCAGCCTAGTCGATGAGCAGTTCTTC
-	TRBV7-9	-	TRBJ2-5	CASSTIGQPQETQYF	TGTGCCAGCAGCACGATCGGACAGCCTCAAGAGACCCAGTACTTC
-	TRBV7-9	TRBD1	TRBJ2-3	CASSDYRGAQYF	TGTGCCAGCAGCGATTACAGGGGGGCGCAGTATTTT
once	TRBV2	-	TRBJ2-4	CASRERGHIQYF	TGTGCCAGCAGAGAAAGGGGACACATTCAGTACTTC
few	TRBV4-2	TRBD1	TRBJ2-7	CASSQEGQPGATEQYF	TGTGCCAGCAGCCAAGAGGGACAGCCCGGGGCTACCGAGCAGTACTTC
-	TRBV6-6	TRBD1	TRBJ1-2	CASSRWDSVVYGYTF	TGTGCCAGCAGTCGGTGGGACAGCGTAGTATATGGCTACACCTTC
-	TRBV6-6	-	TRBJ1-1	CASSYRYMNTEAFF	TGTGCCAGCAGTTACCGCTACATGAACACTGAAGCTTTCTTT
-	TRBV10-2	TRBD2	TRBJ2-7	CASSEILLSGSSYEQYF	TGCGCCAGCAGTGAGATCCTCCTTAGCGGGAGCTCCTACGAGCAGTACTTC
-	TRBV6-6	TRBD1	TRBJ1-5	CASSYFGQAVTQPQHF	TGTGCCAGCAGTTACTTCGGACAGGCCGTCACTCAGCCCCAGCATTTT
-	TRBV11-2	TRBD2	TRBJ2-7	CASSLDLRSGSQHEQYF	TGTGCCAGCAGCTTAGATCTTCGAAGCGGGAGCCAGCACGAGCAGTACTTC
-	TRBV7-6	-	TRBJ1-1	CASSSRDSPTEAFF	TGTGCCAGCAGCAGCAGGGATTCGCCCACTGAAGCTTTCTTT
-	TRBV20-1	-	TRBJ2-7	CSAENTYEQYF	TGCAGTGCTGAAAATACCTACGAGCAGTACTTC
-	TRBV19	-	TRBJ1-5	CASSTGVNQPQHF	TGTGCCAGTAGTACCGGAGTAAATCAGCCCCAGCATTTT
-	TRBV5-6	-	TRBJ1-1	CASSLRGYGPLEAFF	TGTGCCAGCAGCTTGAGGGGGTACGGCCCGCTCGAAGCTTTCTTT
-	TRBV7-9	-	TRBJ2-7	CASSLAAFHEQYF	TGTGCCAGCAGCTTAGCGGCGTTCCACGAGCAGTACTTC
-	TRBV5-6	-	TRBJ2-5	CASSLGGVETQYF	TGTGCCAGCAGCTTGGGAGGGGTGGAGACCCAGTACTTC
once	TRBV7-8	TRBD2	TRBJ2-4	CASSPLSGGRNIQYF	TGTGCCAGCAGCCCTCTGAGCGGGGGGCGGAACATTCAGTACTTC
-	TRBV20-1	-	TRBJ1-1	CSASPNTEAFF	TGCAGTGCTAGTCCGAACACTGAAGCTTTCTTT
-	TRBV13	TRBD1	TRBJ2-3	CASSPRPGQDRYHTDTQYF	TGTGCCAGCAGCCCCCGCCCTGGACAGGATCGCTATCACACAGATACGCAGTATTTT
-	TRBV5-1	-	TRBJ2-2	CASSLEVLSGELFF	TGCGCCAGCAGCTTGGAGGTTCTTTCCGGGGAGCTGTTTTTT
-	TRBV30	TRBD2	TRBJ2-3	CAWSRREFTDTQYF	TGTGCCTGGAGTAGGCGGGAGTTCACAGATACGCAGTATTTT
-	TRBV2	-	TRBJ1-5	CASSGARGNQPQHF	TGTGCCAGCAGTGGGGCCAGGGGCAATCAGCCCCAGCATTTT
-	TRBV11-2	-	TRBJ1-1	CASSLDSPLNTEAFF	TGTGCCAGCAGCTTAGACTCCCCTCTGAACACTGAAGCTTTCTTT
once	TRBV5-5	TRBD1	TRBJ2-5	CASSSQSYNRGETQYF	TGTGCCAGCAGCTCCCAATCGTATAACAGGGGGGAGACCCAGTACTTC
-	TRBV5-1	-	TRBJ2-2	CASSLRQNTGELFF	TGCGCCAGCAGCTTGCGACAGAACACCGGGGAGCTGTTTTTT
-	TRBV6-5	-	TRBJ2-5	CASSFRTGSETQYF	TGTGCCAGCAGTTTTCGCACAGGTTCGGAGACCCAGTACTTC
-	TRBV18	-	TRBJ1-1	CASSPQGAPEAFF	TGTGCCAGCTCACCCCAAGGTGCGCCTGAAGCTTTCTTT
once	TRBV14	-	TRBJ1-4	CASSRPGNEKLFF	TGTGCCAGCAGCCGACCGGGAAATGAAAAACTGTTTTTT
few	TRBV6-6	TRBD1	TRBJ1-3	CASRKPGQGSGNTIYF	TGTGCCAGCAGGAAGCCGGGACAGGGATCAGGAAACACCATATATTTT